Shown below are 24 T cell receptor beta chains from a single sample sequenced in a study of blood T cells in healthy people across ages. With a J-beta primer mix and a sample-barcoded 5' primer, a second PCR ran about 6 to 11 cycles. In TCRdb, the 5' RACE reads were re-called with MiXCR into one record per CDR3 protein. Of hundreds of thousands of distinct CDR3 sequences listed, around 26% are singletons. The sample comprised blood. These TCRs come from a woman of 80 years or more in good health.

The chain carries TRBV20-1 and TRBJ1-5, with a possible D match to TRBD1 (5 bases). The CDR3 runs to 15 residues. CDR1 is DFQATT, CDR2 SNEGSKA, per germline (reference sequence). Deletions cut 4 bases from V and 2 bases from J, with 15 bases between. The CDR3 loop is CSATRLPRGNQPQHF. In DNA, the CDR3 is TGCAGTGCTACGAGACTACCCAGGGGCAATCAGCCCCAGCATTTT.

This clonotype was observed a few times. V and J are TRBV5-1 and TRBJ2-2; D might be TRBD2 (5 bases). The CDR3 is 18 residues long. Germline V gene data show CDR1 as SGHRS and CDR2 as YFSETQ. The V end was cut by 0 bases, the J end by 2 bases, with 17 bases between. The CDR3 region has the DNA TGCGCCAGCAGCTTGGATAGGTGGAGGCAACCTAACACCGGGGAGCTGTTTTTT. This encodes CASSLDRWRQPNTGELFF.

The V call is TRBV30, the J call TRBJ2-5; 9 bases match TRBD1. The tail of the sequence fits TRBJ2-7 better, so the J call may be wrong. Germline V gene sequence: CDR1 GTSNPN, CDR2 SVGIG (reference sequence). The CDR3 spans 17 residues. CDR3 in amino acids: CAWSVRVGQGIWYEQYF. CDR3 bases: TGTGCCTGGAGTGTACGTGTTGGACAGGGGATTTGGTACGAGCAGTACTTC.

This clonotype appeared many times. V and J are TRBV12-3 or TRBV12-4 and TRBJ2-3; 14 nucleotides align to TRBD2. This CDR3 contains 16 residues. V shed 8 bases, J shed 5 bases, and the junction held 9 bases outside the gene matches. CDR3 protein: CASGSTSGGAGDTQYF. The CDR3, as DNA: TGTGCCAGCGGGTCGACTAGCGGGGGGGCCGGAGATACGCAGTATTTT.

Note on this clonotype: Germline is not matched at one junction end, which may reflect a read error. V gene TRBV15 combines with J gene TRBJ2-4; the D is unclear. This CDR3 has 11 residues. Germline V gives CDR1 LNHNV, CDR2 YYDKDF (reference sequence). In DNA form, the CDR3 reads TGTGCCACCAGTAGAGCCAACATTCGGTACTTC. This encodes CATSRANIRYF.

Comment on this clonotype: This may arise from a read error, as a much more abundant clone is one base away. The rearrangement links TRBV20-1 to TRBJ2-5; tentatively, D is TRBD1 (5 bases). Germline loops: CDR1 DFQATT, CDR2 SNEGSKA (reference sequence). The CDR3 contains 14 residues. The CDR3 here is CSARESQGQEAQYF. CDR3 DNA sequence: TGCAGTGCTAGAGAGAGCCAGGGCCAAGAGGCCCAGTACTTC.

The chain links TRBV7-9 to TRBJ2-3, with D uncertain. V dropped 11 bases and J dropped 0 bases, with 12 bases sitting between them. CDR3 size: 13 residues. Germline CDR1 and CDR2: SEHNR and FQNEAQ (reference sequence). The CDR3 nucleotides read TGTGCCCTGTCGGGTACTAGCACAGATACGCAGTATTTT. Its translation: CALSGTSTDTQYF. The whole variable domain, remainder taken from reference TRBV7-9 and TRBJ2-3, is DTGVSQNPRHKITKRGQNVTFRCDPISEHNRLYWYRQTLGQGPEFLTYFQNEAQLEKSRLLSDRFSAERPKGSFSTLEIQRTEQGDSAMYLCALSGTSTDTQYFGPGTRLTVL.

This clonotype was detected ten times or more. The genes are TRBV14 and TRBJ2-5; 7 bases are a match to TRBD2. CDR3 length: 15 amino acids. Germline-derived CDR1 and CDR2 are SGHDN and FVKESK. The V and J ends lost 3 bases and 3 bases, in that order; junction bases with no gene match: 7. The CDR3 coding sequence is TGTGCCAGCAGCCAGACTATGGGACTAAAAGAGACCCAGTACTTC. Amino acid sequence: CASSQTMGLKETQYF.

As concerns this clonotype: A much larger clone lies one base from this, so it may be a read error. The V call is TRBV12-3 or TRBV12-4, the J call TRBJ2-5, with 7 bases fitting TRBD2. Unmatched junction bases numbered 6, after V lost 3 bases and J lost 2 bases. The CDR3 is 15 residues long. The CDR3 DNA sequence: TGTGCCAGCAGTTTTAGGGGACTAATTCAAGAGACCCAGTACTTC. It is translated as CASSFRGLIQETQYF.

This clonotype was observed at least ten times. The CDR3: CSARKGQGEQPQHF. The CDR3 nucleotides are TGCAGTGCTAGAAAAGGACAGGGTGAACAGCCCCAGCATTTT. The genes are TRBV20-1 and TRBJ1-5, with TRBD1 identical over 8 bases. Germline V gives CDR1 DFQATT, CDR2 SNEGSKA (reference sequence). This CDR3 region has 14 residues. The V and J ends lost 2 bases and 7 bases, in that order; junction bases with no gene match: 7.

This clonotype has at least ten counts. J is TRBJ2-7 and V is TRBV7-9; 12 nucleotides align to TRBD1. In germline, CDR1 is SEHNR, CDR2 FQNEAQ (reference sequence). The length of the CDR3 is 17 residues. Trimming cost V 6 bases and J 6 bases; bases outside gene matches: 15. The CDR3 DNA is TGTGCCAGCAGGAGCTTATCCGGGACAGGGGGCGCCGGCGAGCAGTACTTC. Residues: CASRSLSGTGGAGEQYF.

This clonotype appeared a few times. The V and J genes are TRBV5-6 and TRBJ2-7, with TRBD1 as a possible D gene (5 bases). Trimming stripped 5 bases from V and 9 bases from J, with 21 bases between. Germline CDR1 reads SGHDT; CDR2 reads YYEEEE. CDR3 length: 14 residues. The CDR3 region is CASRNFGAYQGQYF. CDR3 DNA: TGTGCCAGCAGGAATTTTGGGGCATACCAGGGGCAGTACTTC.

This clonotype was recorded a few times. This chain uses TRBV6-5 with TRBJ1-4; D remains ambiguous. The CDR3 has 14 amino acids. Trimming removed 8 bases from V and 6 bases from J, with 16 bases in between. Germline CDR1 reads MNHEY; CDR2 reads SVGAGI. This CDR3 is CASWGGIGDEKLFF. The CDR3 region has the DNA TGTGCCAGCTGGGGTGGAATTGGGGATGAAAAACTGTTTTTT.

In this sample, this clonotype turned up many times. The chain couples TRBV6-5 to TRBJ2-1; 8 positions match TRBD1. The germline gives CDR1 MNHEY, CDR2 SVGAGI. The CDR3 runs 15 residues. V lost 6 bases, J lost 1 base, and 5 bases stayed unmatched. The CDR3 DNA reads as TGTGCCAGCAGGCAACAGGGGGTATCCTACAATGAGCAGTTCTTC. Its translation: CASRQQGVSYNEQFF.

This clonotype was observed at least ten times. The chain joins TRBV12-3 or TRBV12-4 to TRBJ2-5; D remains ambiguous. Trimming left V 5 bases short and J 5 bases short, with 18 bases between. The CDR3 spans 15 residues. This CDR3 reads CASSPPGPKRETQYF. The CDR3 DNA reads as TGTGCCAGCAGTCCCCCCGGACCGAAACGGGAGACCCAGTACTTC.

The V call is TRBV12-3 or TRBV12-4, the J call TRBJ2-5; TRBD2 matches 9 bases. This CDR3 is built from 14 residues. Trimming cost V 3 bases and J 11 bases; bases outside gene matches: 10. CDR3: CASSLGTSSNEQYF. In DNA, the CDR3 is TGTGCCAGCAGTTTGGGGACTAGCAGCAATGAGCAGTACTTC.

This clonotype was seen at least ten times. The CDR3 protein is CASSFGVTGYTF. DNA of the CDR3: TGTGCCAGCAGTTTTGGGGTAACTGGCTACACCTTC. The chain recombines TRBV12-3 or TRBV12-4 with TRBJ1-2, with D hard to call. V lost 3 bases and J lost 7, with 9 bases in between. This CDR3 spans 12 amino acids.

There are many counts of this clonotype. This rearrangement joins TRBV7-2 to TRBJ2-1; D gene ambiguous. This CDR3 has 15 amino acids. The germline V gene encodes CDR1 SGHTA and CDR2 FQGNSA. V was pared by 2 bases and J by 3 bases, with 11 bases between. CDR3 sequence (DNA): TGTGCCAGCAGCTTAAGGCCATTCGACTACAATGAGCAGTTCTTC. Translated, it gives CASSLRPFDYNEQFF.

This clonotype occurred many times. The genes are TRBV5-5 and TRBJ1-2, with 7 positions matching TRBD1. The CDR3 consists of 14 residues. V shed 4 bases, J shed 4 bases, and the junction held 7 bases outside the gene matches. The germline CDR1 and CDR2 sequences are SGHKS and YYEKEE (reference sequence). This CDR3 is CASSLRQGGYGYTF. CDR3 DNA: TGTGCCAGCAGCCTAAGACAGGGAGGCTATGGCTACACCTTC.

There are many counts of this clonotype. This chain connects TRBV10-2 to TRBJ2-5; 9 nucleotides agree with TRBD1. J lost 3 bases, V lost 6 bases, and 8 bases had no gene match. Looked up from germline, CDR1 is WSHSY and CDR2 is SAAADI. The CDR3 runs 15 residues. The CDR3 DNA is TGCGCCAGCAGCGGCGGGACAGGGAGTAAAGAGACCCAGTACTTC. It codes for CASSGGTGSKETQYF.

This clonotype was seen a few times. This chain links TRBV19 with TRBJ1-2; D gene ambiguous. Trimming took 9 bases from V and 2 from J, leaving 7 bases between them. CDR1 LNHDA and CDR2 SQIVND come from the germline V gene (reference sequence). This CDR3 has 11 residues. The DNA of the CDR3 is TGTGCCAGCTACGAAAACTATGGCTACACCTTC. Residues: CASYENYGYTF.

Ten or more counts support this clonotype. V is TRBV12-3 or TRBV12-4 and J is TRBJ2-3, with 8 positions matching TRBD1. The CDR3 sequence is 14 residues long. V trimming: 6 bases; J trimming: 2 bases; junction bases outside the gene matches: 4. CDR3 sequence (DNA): TGTGCCAGCAGGATCAGGGGGCTCACAGATACGCAGTATTTT. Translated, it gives CASRIRGLTDTQYF.

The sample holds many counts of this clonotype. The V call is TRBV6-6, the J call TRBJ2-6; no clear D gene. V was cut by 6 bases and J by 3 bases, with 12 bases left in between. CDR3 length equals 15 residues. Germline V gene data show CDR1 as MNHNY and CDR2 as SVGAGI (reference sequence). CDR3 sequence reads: CASRPQGRGANVLTF. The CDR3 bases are TGTGCCAGCAGGCCTCAAGGGCGTGGGGCCAACGTCCTGACTTTC.

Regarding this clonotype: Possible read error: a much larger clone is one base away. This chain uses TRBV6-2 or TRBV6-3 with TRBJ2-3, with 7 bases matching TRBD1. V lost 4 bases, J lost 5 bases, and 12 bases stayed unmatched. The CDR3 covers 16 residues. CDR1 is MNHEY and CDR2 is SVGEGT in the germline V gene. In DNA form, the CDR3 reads TGTGCCAGCAGTTGCCCTACAGGGGTCGGCGGAGATACGCAGTATTTT. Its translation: CASSCPTGVGGDTQYF.